The 29 T cell receptor beta chains presented below share a single source sample, sequenced in a study of cytomegalovirus exposure and HLA in healthy donors. A multiplex PCR was run with 60 Vbeta primers and 13 Jbeta primers. Generated by immunoSEQ multiplex PCR, the TCRdb table keeps only in-frame clones and is missing some. The table shows tens of thousands of clones, with roughly 9.1% occurring only once. The sequenced material came from PBMCs. The source of these receptors is a man between 60 and 75 years old in good health and CMV-seropositive.

In its sample, this clone was seen a few times. The chain employs TRBV5-4 and TRBJ1-2; D not resolved. Germline V gene sequence: CDR1 SGHNT, CDR2 YYREEE (reference sequence). This CDR3 region has 13 residues. V was shortened by 3 bases and J by 5 bases, with 11 bases between the two germline ends. CDR3 loop: CASSWTGGYGYTF. The DNA for the CDR3 is TGTGCCAGCAGCTGGACTGGTGGATATGGCTACACCTTC.

This chain joins TRBV7-6 and TRBJ2-7, with 8 bases identical to TRBD2. The CDR3 length is 13 residues. V shed 5 bases, J shed 3 bases, and the junction held 3 bases outside the gene matches. Per the germline V gene, CDR1 is SGHVS and CDR2 is FNYEAQ. The CDR3 sequence is CASSAGGSYEQYF. CDR3 coding DNA: TGTGCCAGCAGCGCGGGGGGTAGCTACGAGCAGTACTTC.

This clone has more than one count but fewer than ten. The chain uses TRBV27 and TRBJ2-7; 7 bases line up with TRBD1. V lost 5 bases to trimming and J lost 4 bases; unmatched junction nucleotides: 14. CDR3 length: 16 residues. CDR1 is MNHEY, CDR2 SMNVEV, per germline (reference sequence). The CDR3 here is CASSPLHTGARYEQYF. In DNA form, the CDR3 reads TGTGCCAGCAGTCCCCTACACACAGGGGCGAGGTACGAGCAGTACTTC.

This chain links TRBV19 with TRBJ2-3, with a possible D match to TRBD2 (6 bases). This CDR3 has 17 residues. From germline, CDR1 is LNHDA and CDR2 SQIVND (reference sequence). V was pared by 2 bases and J by 4 bases, with 19 bases between. Here the CDR3 DNA reads TGTGCCAGTAGTATAAAAGCGGGCCGTGGGTGGCCAGATACGCAGTATTTT. Protein product: CASSIKAGRGWPDTQYF.

This clone was picked up a small number of times. The V and J genes are TRBV18 and TRBJ2-5, with TRBD2 as a possible D gene (5 bases). Looked up from germline, CDR1 is KGHSH and CDR2 is LQKENI. Trimming stripped 0 bases from V and 5 bases from J, with 13 bases between. The CDR3 sequence is 15 residues long. The CDR3 coding sequence is TGTGCCAGCTCACCACCCCGACTATTCGGGGAGACCCAGTACTTC. Translating gives CASSPPRLFGETQYF.

This clone was seen a handful of times. The chain links TRBV10-2 to TRBJ1-1; possibly TRBD1 for D (5 bases). CDR3 length: 13 amino acids. Germline-derived CDR1 and CDR2 are WSHSY and SAAADI. The V gene lost 2 bases and the J gene lost 4 bases, with 8 bases spanning the gap. The CDR3 nucleotides are TGCGCCAGCAGTGAGCAGGGTGGCACTGAAGCTTTCTTT. It encodes CASSEQGGTEAFF.

The V gene is TRBV5-1, the J gene TRBJ1-4; D possibly corresponds to TRBD1 (6 bases). V was pared by 6 bases and J by 7 bases, with 16 bases between. Germline values: CDR1 SGHRS, CDR2 YFSETQ. CDR3 length: 14 residues. CDR3 DNA sequence: TGCGCCAGCAACCCCGGGAGGGGGTCTGAAAAACTGTTTTTT. Protein product: CASNPGRGSEKLFF.

The sample holds a few counts of this clone. This chain uses TRBV2 with TRBJ2-7; TRBD1 matches at 11 bases. Germline V CDR1 and CDR2: SNHLY, FYNNEI. The V segment lost 5 bases and the J segment 5 bases; nucleotides outside the gene matches: 8. The CDR3 sequence is 15 residues long. CDR3 loop: CASSIGQGALNEQYV. Here the CDR3 DNA reads TGTGCCAGCAGTATTGGACAGGGGGCATTAAACGAGCAGTACGTC.

This clone has just a few counts. The same CDR3 is also encoded by other DNA sequences in this sample. The chain joins TRBV27 to TRBJ2-3; possible D gene TRBD2, 5 bases. CDR1 MNHEY and CDR2 SMNVEV come from the germline V gene (reference sequence). The CDR3 has 14 residues. The V end was cut by 6 bases, the J end by 5 bases, with 15 bases between. The CDR3: CASSPGGRIDTQYF. The CDR3 DNA reads as TGTGCCAGCAGCCCAGGAGGAAGAATAGATACGCAGTATTTT.

This clone turned up a few times. The rearrangement joins TRBV6-1 to TRBJ2-5; D remains ambiguous. Trimming took off 6 bases at V and 3 bases at J, with 14 bases between the two ends. Germline values: CDR1 MNHNS, CDR2 SASEGT. CDR3 length: 14 residues. In nucleotides, the CDR3 is TGTGCCAGCAGCCTCTCCCCCTCAGAAGAGACCCAGTACTTC. Translation: CASSLSPSEETQYF.

This clone was counted between two and nine times. The chain links TRBV2 to TRBJ2-2; D may be TRBD2 (5 bases). The V gene's germline CDR1 is SNHLY and CDR2 FYNNEI. There are 14 residues in the CDR3. V was pared by 8 bases and J by 2 bases, with 12 bases between. Here the CDR3 reads CASHREANTGELFF. The CDR3, as DNA: TGTGCCAGCCATCGGGAAGCCAACACCGGGGAGCTGTTTTTT.

This chain connects TRBV19 to TRBJ2-2; the D is unclear. The V end was cut by 1 base, the J end by 5 bases, with 8 bases between. Germline V gene sequence: CDR1 LNHDA, CDR2 SQIVND (reference sequence). The CDR3 sequence is 14 residues long. Written as DNA, the CDR3 is TGTGCCAGTAGTATAGGAACTGTGACCGGGGAGCTGTTTTTT. This codes for CASSIGTVTGELFF.

This clone was counted a few times. This chain connects TRBV27 to TRBJ2-7, with D tentatively TRBD2 (5 bases). V was cut by 8 bases and J by 5 bases, with 13 bases left in between. The length of the CDR3 is 12 residues. Germline values: CDR1 MNHEY, CDR2 SMNVEV (reference sequence). The CDR3 DNA is TGTGCCAGCGGCTTTGAGGGTCACGAGCAGTACTTC. Translated: CASGFEGHEQYF.

This chain uses TRBV5-1 with TRBJ1-6, with D perhaps matching TRBD1 (6 bases). This CDR3 is built from 16 residues. V dropped 4 bases and J dropped 5 bases, with 16 bases sitting between them. CDR1 SGHRS and CDR2 YFSETQ come from the germline V gene. The CDR3 DNA is TGCGCCAGCAGCCCCTGGGACGACAGGAATAATTCACCCCTCCACTTT. It encodes CASSPWDDRNNSPLHF.

The chain recombines TRBV29-1 with TRBJ2-7; D may be TRBD2 (6 bases). The CDR3 extends over 14 amino acids. Trimming took 4 bases from V and 1 from J, leaving 14 bases between them. Germline V gives CDR1 SQVTM, CDR2 ANQGSEA. CDR3 bases: TGCAGCGTTGTGCGGGACCCGAGATCCTACGAGCAGTACTTC. This encodes CSVVRDPRSYEQYF.

This clone came up a few times. The V and J genes are TRBV28 and TRBJ1-4, with 7 positions matching TRBD1. Germline V gives CDR1 MDHEN, CDR2 SYDVKM. The junction had 6 bases not matched to a gene; V was cut back by 6 bases and J by 2 bases. The CDR3 has 15 residues. The CDR3 DNA follows: TGTGCCAGCAGACTAAGACAGGGCACTAATGAAAAACTGTTTTTT. Encoded protein: CASRLRQGTNEKLFF.

This clone was observed a handful of times. The CDR3 region has the DNA TGTGCCAGCAGAACCAGGACTAGCGGGAGGGACGAGCAGTACTTC. Protein: CASRTRTSGRDEQYF. The rearrangement links TRBV28 to TRBJ2-7, with TRBD2 matching over 15 bases. Germline CDR1 MDHEN, CDR2 SYDVKM. With 6 bases clipped from V and 5 bases from J, the junction kept 5 bases outside the gene matches. CDR3 length: 15 residues.

This chain links TRBV5-6 with TRBJ2-7, with TRBD2 matching 12 bases. The J segment lost 4 bases and the V segment lost 4 bases, leaving 9 bases of the junction unmatched. Germline CDR1 SGHDT, CDR2 YYEEEE. This CDR3 is built from 16 residues. DNA of the CDR3: TGTGCCAGCAGCCACCTAGCCGGGACTAGCGGGTACGAGCAGTACTTC. Its protein is CASSHLAGTSGYEQYF.

This clone has just a few counts. The V call is TRBV5-6, the J call TRBJ2-7; no reliable D call. V lost 0 bases and J lost 0, with 7 bases in between. Germline values: CDR1 SGHDT, CDR2 YYEEEE. This CDR3 contains 14 residues. This chain's CDR3 is CASSLVSYSYEQYF. DNA for the CDR3: TGTGCCAGCAGCTTGGTAAGCTACTCCTACGAGCAGTACTTC.

This sequence joins TRBV28 and TRBJ2-5; 7 bases agree with TRBD2. The J call could be wrong; TRBJ2-7 is a better fit for the DNA end. The CDR3 is made up of 14 amino acids. Germline V gene lookup returns CDR1 MDHEN and CDR2 SYDVKM. CDR3 sequence (DNA): TGTGCCAGCAGCCTTAGCGGGTTCCCGAACGAGCAGTACTTC. Translation gives CASSLSGFPNEQYF.

The rearrangement links TRBV19 to TRBJ2-2, with 10 bases aligning to TRBD1. CDR1 is LNHDA, CDR2 SQIVND, per germline (reference sequence). CDR3 length equals 15 residues. V lost 6 bases and J lost 6; bases outside the gene matches: 7. Here the CDR3 DNA reads TGTGCCAGTAGCCGCGGACAGGGGGTAGCCGGGGAGCTGTTTTTT. Translated: CASSRGQGVAGELFF.

The chain employs TRBV6-5 and TRBJ2-7; TRBD1 agrees at 11 bases. Losses at the gene ends were 5 bases for V and 3 bases for J; bases not matched to a gene: 6. Germline lookup yields CDR1 MNHEY and CDR2 SVGAGI. The CDR3 totals 15 residues. This CDR3 reads CASSLSGTGGYEQYF. CDR3 DNA: TGTGCCAGCAGTCTCTCCGGGACAGGGGGCTACGAGCAGTACTTC.

Only a few counts were recorded for this clone. DNA for the CDR3: TGTGCCAGCAGTCCCTTTGAGGTAGCGGTGACCTACGAGCAGTACTTC. It is translated as CASSPFEVAVTYEQYF. The rearrangement links TRBV28 to TRBJ2-7; perhaps TRBD2 as D (6 bases). The V end was cut by 5 bases, the J end by 2 bases, with 19 bases between. This CDR3 has 16 residues. Germline CDR1 is MDHEN and CDR2 is SYDVKM.

This rearrangement joins TRBV9 to TRBJ2-5; D uncertain. The CDR3 has 12 amino acids. Germline V gives CDR1 SGDLS, CDR2 YYNGEE. Trimming removed 0 bases from V and 5 bases from J, with 5 bases in between. CDR3 in DNA: TGTGCCAGCAGCGTAGATGCGGAGACCCAGTACTTC. Protein: CASSVDAETQYF.

The gene calls are TRBV14 and TRBJ2-1; D perhaps matches TRBD2 (5 bases). Germline V CDR1 and CDR2: SGHDN, FVKESK. V dropped 0 bases and J dropped 8 bases, with 14 bases sitting between them. The CDR3 covers 15 residues. The CDR3 DNA is TGTGCCAGCAGCCAAGATGAGGGTGTCGTCTATGAGCAGTTCTTC. Amino acids: CASSQDEGVVYEQFF.

The chain has TRBV19 and TRBJ1-5; TRBD1 is a possible D gene (6 bases). Germline values: CDR1 LNHDA, CDR2 SQIVND (reference sequence). The CDR3 loop spans 15 amino acids. The V and J ends lost 5 bases and 5 bases respectively, with 16 bases between them. The CDR3 DNA is TGTGCCAGTAGTCCCCGGACAGCCGCCCATCAGCCCCAGCATTTT. Protein sequence: CASSPRTAAHQPQHF.

The V gene is TRBV7-3, the J gene TRBJ2-1, with 11 bases matching TRBD2. Looked up from germline, CDR1 is SGHTA and CDR2 is FQGTGA. The CDR3 contains 21 residues. With 4 bases clipped from V and 7 bases from J, the junction kept 24 bases outside the gene matches. The CDR3 loop reads CASSSSPPLAGGNRGRNEQFF. DNA for the CDR3: TGTGCCAGCAGCTCCTCCCCCCCTCTAGCGGGAGGAAACAGGGGTCGGAATGAGCAGTTCTTC.

This clone was found a few times. The chain uses TRBV5-1 and TRBJ1-2; the match to TRBD1 covers 9 bases. Germline trimming cut 4 bases from V and 8 bases from J; bases unmatched to any gene: 9. This CDR3 is built from 14 residues. Per the germline V gene, CDR1 is SGHRS and CDR2 is YFSETQ. The CDR3 sequence: CASSPGTGFGGYTF. Here the CDR3 DNA reads TGCGCCAGCAGCCCCGGGACAGGGTTTGGGGGCTACACCTTC.

The V and J genes are TRBV5-4 and TRBJ1-2; tentative D call: TRBD1 (6 bases). The V end was cut by 4 bases, the J end by 0 bases, with 13 bases between. Germline CDR1 is SGHNT and CDR2 is YYREEE (reference sequence). This CDR3 is 15 amino acids long. CDR3 sequence (DNA): TGTGCCAGCAGCGCCGGGACACCTACTAACTATGGCTACACCTTC. Translated, it gives CASSAGTPTNYGYTF.